Listed here are 13 T cell receptor beta chains from one sample, sequenced in a study of shared clonotypes between healthy human individuals. TCRdb's table, derived via immunoSEQ multiplex PCR, lists solely in-frame clones and lacks some. The profile covers about 700,000 clones, with 74% appearing a single time and under 2% taken by the ten largest. Sequencing was carried out using memory CD4+ T cells sorted from blood. Subset indicated: CD45RA-negative fraction. The receptors shown here come from a woman aged 25 to 39 in good health.

J is TRBJ2-2 and V is TRBV10-1; D is perhaps TRBD1 (5 bases). V was trimmed by 5 bases and J by 6 bases, leaving 10 bases between them. Germline V gene lookup returns CDR1 WNHNN and CDR2 SYGVQD (reference sequence). The CDR3 loop spans 13 amino acids. The CDR3 sequence: CASSSGLAGELFF. In DNA form, the CDR3 reads TGCGCCAGCAGTTCAGGGTTAGCCGGGGAGCTGTTTTTT.

This chain links TRBV19 with TRBJ1-5; D gene ambiguous. CDR1 and CDR2 (germline): LNHDA, SQIVND (reference sequence). Deletions cut 7 bases from V and 3 bases from J, with 13 bases between. There are 14 residues in the CDR3. DNA of the CDR3: TGTGCCAGTAAGACCACGGGAATCAATCAGCCCCAGCATTTT. Translation: CASKTTGINQPQHF.

J is TRBJ1-1 and V is TRBV7-9, with 8 nucleotides matching TRBD1. CDR1 and CDR2 from the germline V gene are SEHNR and FQNEAQ (reference sequence). CDR3 size: 14 residues. The V and J ends lost 5 bases and 3 bases, in that order; junction bases with no gene match: 5. The CDR3 DNA follows: TGTGCCAGCAGCAAAGGACAGGGCCACACTGAAGCTTTCTTT. It codes for CASSKGQGHTEAFF. Full variable domain (outside the CDR3, taken from reference TRBV7-9 and TRBJ1-1): DTGVSQNPRHKITKRGQNVTFRCDPISEHNRLYWYRQTLGQGPEFLTYFQNEAQLEKSRLLSDRFSAERPKGSFSTLEIQRTEQGDSAMYLCASSKGQGHTEAFFGQGTRLTVV.

In its sample, this clone was seen a few times. In the same sample, other DNA sequences code for this CDR3. This chain joins TRBV2 and TRBJ2-2; 10 bases agree with TRBD2. CDR1 is SNHLY, CDR2 FYNNEI, per germline. The CDR3 totals 16 residues. The trim removed 9 bases at V and 0 bases at J, leaving 7 bases unmatched. The CDR3 nucleotides are TGTGCCAGTCGGACTAGCGGAGGATCGAACACCGGGGAGCTGTTTTTT. As protein: CASRTSGGSNTGELFF.

The chain uses TRBV27 and TRBJ2-5; D is perhaps TRBD1 (5 bases). Trimming took 6 bases from V and 7 from J, leaving 18 bases between them. The CDR3 consists of 14 residues. CDR1 and CDR2 from the germline V gene are MNHEY and SMNVEV (reference sequence). The CDR3 region is CASRPPGADGTQYF. CDR3 in DNA: TGTGCCAGCAGGCCTCCTGGGGCAGATGGGACCCAGTACTTC.

About this clone: An end of the junction differs from the germline gene, which may be a read error. This chain connects TRBV27 to TRBJ1-2; D is ambiguous. This CDR3 region has 11 residues. Germline loops: CDR1 MNHEY, CDR2 SMNVEV (reference sequence). CDR3 nucleotide sequence: TGCACCCTGGGAGGACCAAATGGCTACACCTTC. Its translation is CTLGGPNGYTF.

Note on this clone: This specimen includes other DNA sequences encoding the same CDR3. The chain is built from TRBV5-1 and TRBJ2-5, with D perhaps being TRBD1 or TRBD2 (6 bases each). This CDR3 spans 14 amino acids. The germline gives CDR1 SGHRS, CDR2 YFSETQ. V lost 0 bases to trimming and J lost 5 bases, with 11 bases between them. This chain's CDR3 is CASSLGRRGETQYF. The CDR3 DNA follows: TGCGCCAGCAGCTTGGGAAGGAGGGGGGAGACCCAGTACTTC.

V is TRBV18 and J is TRBJ2-3; no reliable D call. V was clipped by 5 bases and J by 3 bases, with 6 bases between them. The CDR3 length is 12 residues. Germline CDR1 KGHSH, CDR2 LQKENI. CDR3 in amino acids: CASSSLTDTQYF. CDR3 bases: TGTGCCAGCTCATCTCTTACAGATACGCAGTATTTT.

This chain links TRBV5-1 with TRBJ2-5; possible D gene TRBD1, 5 bases. V lost 4 bases and J lost 2, with 12 bases in between. The CDR3 length is 14 residues. Germline CDR1 reads SGHRS; CDR2 reads YFSETQ. In DNA form, the CDR3 reads TGCGCCAGCAGCCCTGACAGTACGCAAGAGACCCAGTACTTC. Residues: CASSPDSTQETQYF. The entire variable domain, with the rest obtained from reference TRBV5-1 and TRBJ2-5, is as follows: KAGVTQTPRYLIKTRGQQVTLSCSPISGHRSVSWYQQTPGQGLQFLFEYFSETQRNKGNFPGRFSGRQFSNSRSEMNVSTLELGDSALYLCASSPDSTQETQYFGPGTRLLVL.

The sample holds one count of this clone. The V gene is TRBV19, the J gene TRBJ2-4, with TRBD1 matching over 10 bases. The V gene end was trimmed by 6 bases and the J gene end by 0 bases; junction bases not matched to a gene: 14. This CDR3 comprises 19 residues. Germline V gene data show CDR1 as LNHDA and CDR2 as SQIVND (reference sequence). The CDR3 region is CASSPGTGVLKLAKNIQYF. The CDR3 DNA follows: TGTGCCAGTAGCCCCGGGACAGGGGTTTTAAAGTTAGCCAAAAACATTCAGTACTTC.

This sequence joins TRBV5-4 and TRBJ1-1, with 8 bases fitting TRBD1. Per the germline V gene, CDR1 is SGHNT and CDR2 is YYREEE (reference sequence). V lost 3 bases to trimming and J lost 0 bases; unmatched junction nucleotides: 4. The length of the CDR3 is 15 residues. The CDR3 protein is CASSSGQGLNTEAFF. The CDR3 DNA sequence: TGTGCCAGCAGCTCTGGACAGGGTTTGAACACTGAAGCTTTCTTT. Filled out from reference TRBV5-4 and TRBJ1-1, the complete variable domain reads ETGVTQSPTHLIKTRGQQVTLRCSSQSGHNTVSWYQQALGQGPQFIFQYYREEENGRGNFPPRFSGLQFPNYSSELNVNALELDDSALYLCASSSGQGLNTEAFFGQGTRLTVV.

A few counts support this clone. The V gene is TRBV11-3, the J gene TRBJ2-2, with TRBD1 as a possible D gene (6 bases). The CDR3 is 14 residues long. Germline-derived CDR1 and CDR2 are SGHNT and YENEEA. The germline V and J ends were trimmed by 8 bases and 1 base, with 11 bases remaining between them. The CDR3 loop reads CASSQGQNTGELFF. The CDR3, as DNA: TGTGCCAGCTCCCAGGGACAGAACACCGGGGAGCTGTTTTTT.

To note about this clone: An end of the junction does not agree with germline; a read error may underlie this. The chain uses TRBV11-2 and TRBJ2-7, with 7 bases identical to TRBD1. The CDR3 runs to 12 residues. Germline CDR1 reads SGHAT; CDR2 reads FQNNGV. The CDR3 spells CASSPNRGPTQF. DNA of the CDR3: TGTGCCAGCAGCCCGAACAGGGGCCCAACTCAATTC.